A single sample gave rise to the 21 T cell receptor beta chains below, sequenced in a study of cytomegalovirus exposure and HLA in healthy donors. Both 60 Vbeta primers and 13 Jbeta primers went into the PCR. Method: immunoSEQ multiplex PCR; TCRdb's copy keeps in-frame clones and lacks some. The sample lists some 81,000 clones, approximately 77% occurring once. Input material: PBMCs. The source is a woman aged 40 to 50 in good health and CMV-seropositive.

V gene TRBV6-6 combines with J gene TRBJ2-7, with 8 bases matching TRBD1. Germline loops: CDR1 MNHNY, CDR2 SVGAGI (reference sequence). With V trimmed by 2 bases and J by 7 bases, 13 bases remained unmatched. The CDR3 runs to 16 residues. The CDR3 nucleotides are TGTGCCAGCAGTTACACGGGGGCAGGGGGCCAGAGAGAGCAGTACTTC. Translation: CASSYTGAGGQREQYF.

The J gene is TRBJ2-7, the V gene TRBV5-1, with 12 bases aligning to TRBD2. Germline CDR1 SGHRS, CDR2 YFSETQ. V gave up 3 bases and J gave up 0 bases; unmatched junction bases: 4. The CDR3 loop spans 16 amino acids. The CDR3 DNA reads as TGCGCCAGCAGCTCCGGACTAGCGGGATCCTCCTACGAGCAGTACTTC. This codes for CASSSGLAGSSYEQYF.

This clone was seen repeatedly, ten times or more. The J gene is TRBJ1-1, the V gene TRBV7-2; 7 nucleotides agree with TRBD1. V was pared by 5 bases and J by 7 bases, with 7 bases of the junction left unmatched. The CDR3 sequence is 13 residues long. The V gene's germline CDR1 is SGHTA and CDR2 FQGNSA. The CDR3: CASSPPGQNEAFF. CDR3 bases: TGTGCCAGCAGCCCGCCGGGACAGAATGAAGCTTTCTTT.

This chain joins TRBV19 and TRBJ1-5; 7 bases are shared with TRBD1. V dropped 3 bases and J dropped 3; count of bases not matched to a gene: 5. CDR1 is LNHDA, CDR2 SQIVND, per germline (reference sequence). CDR3 length: 15 amino acids. CDR3 protein: CASSMSGGSNQPQHF. The CDR3 DNA sequence: TGTGCCAGTAGTATGTCAGGGGGGTCCAATCAGCCCCAGCATTTT.

This clone has a count of ten or more. The chain is built from TRBV5-1 and TRBJ1-1, with 7 bases matching TRBD1. The trim removed 4 bases at V and 0 bases at J, leaving 6 bases unmatched. Germline V gives CDR1 SGHRS, CDR2 YFSETQ. The CDR3 is made up of 15 amino acids. CDR3: CASSPGQRMNTEAFF. Written as DNA, the CDR3 is TGCGCCAGCAGCCCGGGACAGCGCATGAACACTGAAGCTTTCTTT.

The chain links TRBV5-4 to TRBJ1-4, with D perhaps TRBD1 (6 bases). CDR1 is SGHNT, CDR2 YYREEE, per germline (reference sequence). Trimming stripped 2 bases from V and 0 bases from J, with 17 bases between. This CDR3 comprises 18 residues. The DNA of the CDR3 is TGTGCCAGCAGCTTCCATGGGACATCCGCCCCAACTAATGAAAAACTGTTTTTT. This sequence encodes CASSFHGTSAPTNEKLFF.

This clone was detected only once. The genes are TRBV7-9 and TRBJ2-3; D gene ambiguous. This CDR3 spans 19 amino acids. Between the trimmed V and J ends, which lost 1 base and 1 base, there was a span of 21 bases. The germline CDR1 and CDR2 sequences are SEHNR and FQNEAQ (reference sequence). For the CDR3, the DNA is TGTGCCAGCAGCTTAGTATCCCTCCAGAGGCGAACTGGCACAGATACGCAGTATTTT. It yields the protein CASSLVSLQRRTGTDTQYF.

The rearrangement joins TRBV5-4 to TRBJ1-2; no reliable D call. Germline CDR1 and CDR2: SGHNT and YYREEE (reference sequence). This CDR3 is built from 15 residues. The V gene lost 3 bases and the J gene lost 5 bases, with 17 bases spanning the gap. In nucleotides, the CDR3 is TGTGCCAGCAGCTCCTCTGGCGGCGTAAGGTATGGCTACACCTTC. This encodes CASSSSGGVRYGYTF. Based on the CDR3 plus reference TRBV5-4 and TRBJ1-2, the full variable domain is ETGVTQSPTHLIKTRGQQVTLRCSSQSGHNTVSWYQQALGQGPQFIFQYYREEENGRGNFPPRFSGLQFPNYSSELNVNALELDDSALYLCASSSSGGVRYGYTFGSGTRLTVV.

The genes are TRBV25-1 and TRBJ1-1, with D unclear. V was trimmed by 2 bases and J by 1 base, leaving 8 bases between them. The CDR3 is 14 residues long. Looked up from germline, CDR1 is MGHDK and CDR2 is SYGVNS. The chain's CDR3 is CASSERSRNTEAFF. The CDR3 DNA sequence: TGTGCCAGCAGTGAACGTTCTAGGAACACTGAAGCTTTCTTT.

The chain couples TRBV27 to TRBJ2-1; D unresolved. This CDR3 comprises 13 residues. In germline, CDR1 is MNHEY, CDR2 SMNVEV (reference sequence). The V gene lost 6 bases and the J gene lost 7 bases, with 13 bases spanning the gap. The CDR3, as DNA: TGTGCCAGCAGATCCCTAAATCGAAATGAGCAGTTCTTC. Its translation: CASRSLNRNEQFF.

J is TRBJ2-1 and V is TRBV7-2; 8 bases align to TRBD2. Germline V lookup: CDR1 SGHTA, CDR2 FQGNSA. The CDR3 runs 14 residues. V trimming: 3 bases; J trimming: 9 bases; junction bases outside the gene matches: 7. The CDR3 region has the DNA TGTGCCAGCAGCTTTTCGGGGGGGGCACGTGAGCAGTTCTTC. Translating gives CASSFSGGAREQFF.

The chain combines TRBV19 with TRBJ2-5; 7 bases align to TRBD1. The CDR3 runs to 15 residues. V lost 5 bases to trimming and J lost 3 bases; unmatched junction nucleotides: 9. CDR1 LNHDA and CDR2 SQIVND come from the germline V gene (reference sequence). The CDR3 region has the DNA TGTGCCAGTAGTTTTACCGGGACAGAGAAAGAGACCCAGTACTTC. Protein: CASSFTGTEKETQYF.

The chain is built from TRBV9 and TRBJ1-1; TRBD1 matches 8 bases. Germline loops: CDR1 SGDLS, CDR2 YYNGEE. This CDR3 comprises 14 residues. V lost 0 bases to trimming and J lost 4 bases; unmatched junction nucleotides: 2. CDR3 in DNA: TGTGCCAGCAGCGTAGACGGACAGGGCACTGAAGCTTTCTTT. It specifies CASSVDGQGTEAFF.

This clone was seen a single time. The gene calls are TRBV10-3 and TRBJ2-7, with TRBD1 identical over 7 bases. Germline-derived CDR1 and CDR2 are ENHRY and SYGVKD. CDR3 length: 13 amino acids. With V trimmed by 3 bases and J by 5 bases, 4 bases remained unmatched. The CDR3, as DNA: TGTGCCATCAGTGAAGACGACAGGGACGAGCAGTACTTC. Translating gives CAISEDDRDEQYF.

This clone was counted once. The rearrangement joins TRBV5-1 to TRBJ2-7; TRBD2 aligns across 9 bases. Trimming removed 6 bases from V and 4 bases from J; junction bases left unmatched: 5. The CDR3 sequence is 13 residues long. Germline V gene data show CDR1 as SGHRS and CDR2 as YFSETQ. CDR3 region: CASTIAGEYEQYF. The DNA of the CDR3 is TGCGCCAGCACAATAGCGGGAGAGTACGAGCAGTACTTC.

The chain couples TRBV5-4 to TRBJ2-2; 7 nucleotides agree with TRBD1. Germline V lookup: CDR1 SGHNT, CDR2 YYREEE (reference sequence). Unmatched junction bases numbered 9, after V lost 4 bases and J lost 6 bases. CDR3 length: 15 residues. The CDR3 nucleotides are TGTGCCAGCAGCCCCAGGCACAGGGGCGCCGGGGAGCTGTTTTTT. It is translated as CASSPRHRGAGELFF.

This chain joins TRBV9 and TRBJ2-3; TRBD2 aligns across 8 bases. There are 14 residues in the CDR3. Trimming removed 1 base from V and 4 bases from J; junction bases left unmatched: 2. Germline CDR1 SGDLS, CDR2 YYNGEE. The CDR3 spells CASSVYGGADTQYF. CDR3 DNA sequence: TGTGCCAGCAGCGTATACGGGGGGGCAGATACGCAGTATTTT.

This sequence joins TRBV7-2 and TRBJ2-3, with TRBD1 identical over 8 bases. CDR1 is SGHTA, CDR2 FQGNSA, per germline. The CDR3 spans 16 residues. Trimming removed 5 bases from V and 0 bases from J; junction bases left unmatched: 7. For the CDR3, the DNA is TGTGCCAGCAGCAGCCGGGACAGGCATAGCACAGATACGCAGTATTTT. The encoded protein is CASSSRDRHSTDTQYF.

This chain uses TRBV5-1 with TRBJ2-6; no firm D call. The germline CDR1 and CDR2 sequences are SGHRS and YFSETQ. Trimming stripped 1 base from V and 2 bases from J, with 10 bases between. The CDR3 consists of 16 residues. CDR3 protein: CASSLTHITGANVLTF. The CDR3 DNA sequence: TGCGCCAGCAGCTTGACCCACATCACTGGGGCCAACGTCCTGACTTTC.

This clone was counted only a few times. This chain links TRBV13 with TRBJ2-7; D remains unclear. CDR1 and CDR2 (germline): PRHDT, FYEKMQ (reference sequence). V lost 1 base and J 3 bases, leaving 4 bases between the germline ends. This CDR3 has 12 amino acids. CDR3 sequence reads: CASSLDNYEQYF. The CDR3 coding sequence is TGTGCCAGCAGCTTAGACAACTACGAGCAGTACTTC.

This chain uses TRBV7-2 with TRBJ2-3, with a tentative D call TRBD1 (5 bases). The CDR3 has 16 amino acids. Germline CDR1 reads SGHTA; CDR2 reads FQGNSA. V was clipped by 1 base and J by 4 bases, with 15 bases between them. Written as DNA, the CDR3 is TGTGCCAGCAGCTTAGATTCAGGGTTGCGGTCAGATACGCAGTATTTT. Protein: CASSLDSGLRSDTQYF. Supplemented by reference TRBV7-2 and TRBJ2-3, the full variable domain reads GAGVSQSPSNKVTEKGKDVELRCDPISGHTALYWYRQSLGQGLEFLIYFQGNSAPDKSGLPSDRFSAERTGGSVSTLTIQRTQQEDSAVYLCASSLDSGLRSDTQYFGPGTRLTVL.